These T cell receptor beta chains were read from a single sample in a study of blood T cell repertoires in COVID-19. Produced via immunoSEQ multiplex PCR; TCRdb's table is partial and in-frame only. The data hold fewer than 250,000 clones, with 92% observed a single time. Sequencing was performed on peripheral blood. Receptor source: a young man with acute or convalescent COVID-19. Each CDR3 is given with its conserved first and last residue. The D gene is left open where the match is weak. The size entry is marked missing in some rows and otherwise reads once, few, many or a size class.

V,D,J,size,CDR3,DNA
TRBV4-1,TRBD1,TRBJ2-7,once,CASSHRQGLKQYF,TGCGCCAGCAGCCATAGACAGGGGCTGAAGCAGTACTTC
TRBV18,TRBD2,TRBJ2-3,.,CASSPRTSGGASYTQYF,TGTGCCAGCTCACCGAGGACTAGCGGGGGGGCGTCGTATACGCAGTATTTT
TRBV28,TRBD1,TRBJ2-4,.,CASRDRGSYDIQYF,TGTGCCAGCCGAGACAGGGGTTCTTATGACATTCAGTACTTC
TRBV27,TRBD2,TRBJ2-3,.,CASSPGTSDTDTQYF,TGTGCCAGCAGCCCCGGGACTAGCGACACAGATACGCAGTATTTT
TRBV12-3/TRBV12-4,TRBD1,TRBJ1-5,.,CASSSWTGPQHF,TGTGCCAGCAGCTCCTGGACAGGTCCCCAGCATTTT
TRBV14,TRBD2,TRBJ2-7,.,CASSQDAGVYEQYF,TGTGCCAGCAGCCAAGATGCGGGGGTCTACGAGCAGTACTTC
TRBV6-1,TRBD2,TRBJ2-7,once,CASSEGWAGGYEQYF,TGTGCCAGCAGTGAAGGGTGGGCGGGAGGCTACGAGCAGTACTTC
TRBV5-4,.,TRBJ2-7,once,CASSLDRKGQYF,TGTGCCAGCAGCTTGGACAGGAAGGGGCAGTACTTC
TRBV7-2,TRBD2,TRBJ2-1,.,CASSLGLAYNEQFF,TGTGCCAGCAGCTTAGGACTAGCTTACAATGAGCAGTTCTTC
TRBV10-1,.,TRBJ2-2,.,CASSESWQGNTGELFF,TGCGCCAGCAGTGAGTCTTGGCAGGGGAACACCGGGGAGCTGTTTTTT
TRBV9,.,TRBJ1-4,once,CASSGGLATNEKLFF,TGTGCCAGCAGCGGCGGACTTGCAACTAATGAAAAACTGTTTTTT
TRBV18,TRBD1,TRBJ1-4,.,CASSGDRPTNEKLFF,TGTGCCAGCTCAGGGGACAGACCAACTAATGAAAAACTGTTTTTT
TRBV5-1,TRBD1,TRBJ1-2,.,CASSFLPGTGMEGYTF,TGCGCCAGCAGCTTTCTTCCCGGGACAGGGATGGAAGGCTACACCTTC
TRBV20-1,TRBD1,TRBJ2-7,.,CSARLTGEQYF,TGCAGTGCTAGATTAACAGGGGAACAGTACTTC
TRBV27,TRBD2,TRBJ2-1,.,CASSEALGGPGRTNEQFF,TGTGCCAGCAGTGAAGCTTTGGGAGGGCCTGGGAGGACTAATGAGCAGTTCTTC